One sample yielded the 22 T cell receptor beta chains listed below, sequenced in a study of T cell changes during pregnancy in multiple sclerosis. Assay used: immunoSEQ multiplex PCR; TCRdb lists only in-frame clones, some missing. The sample shows fewer than 25,000 clones, more than 90% of them seen only once. The sample here was CD8+ T cells from peripheral blood mononuclear cells, taken in the third trimester of pregnancy. The receptors shown here come from a female donor in good health, enrolled as a control in a pregnancy study.

The J gene is TRBJ1-5, the V gene TRBV28; D is perhaps TRBD1 (6 bases). The germline CDR1 and CDR2 sequences are MDHEN and SYDVKM. V was trimmed by 6 bases and J by 9 bases, leaving 18 bases between them. This CDR3 comprises 14 residues. The CDR3: CASSADRSQWPQHF. The CDR3 bases are TGTGCCAGCAGCGCCGACAGGTCACAATGGCCCCAGCATTTT.

This clone was detected only once. V usage is TRBV27 and J usage is TRBJ2-5, with a tentative D call TRBD2 (5 bases). This CDR3 comprises 14 residues. Trimming left V 5 bases short and J 1 base short, with 11 bases between. CDR1 is MNHEY and CDR2 is SMNVEV in the germline V gene (reference sequence). As DNA, the CDR3 is TGTGCCAGCAGTACTGCCCGGGGCCAAGAGACCCAGTACTTC. This codes for CASSTARGQETQYF.

This clone was recorded a few times. The genes are TRBV6-1 and TRBJ2-7; tentative D call: TRBD1 (6 bases). Per germline, CDR1 MNHNS and CDR2 SASEGT. V was pared by 4 bases and J by 1 base, with 11 bases between. This CDR3 contains 14 residues. The CDR3 sequence is CASSGRGTSYEQYF. The CDR3 nucleotides read TGTGCCAGCAGTGGCAGGGGTACTTCCTACGAGCAGTACTTC.

The gene calls are TRBV7-9 and TRBJ2-1; possible D gene TRBD2, 5 bases. With 6 bases removed from V and 6 bases from J, the gap between germline ends came to 15 bases. The CDR3 has 14 residues. CDR1 SEHNR and CDR2 FQNEAQ come from the germline V gene (reference sequence). The CDR3: CASRSGKVVNEQFF. DNA for the CDR3: TGTGCCAGCAGGTCCGGGAAAGTCGTCAATGAGCAGTTCTTC.

The gene calls are TRBV7-9 and TRBJ2-7; 7 positions match TRBD1. This CDR3 comprises 16 residues. Germline lookup yields CDR1 SEHNR and CDR2 FQNEAQ (reference sequence). V trimming: 5 bases; J trimming: 0 bases; junction bases outside the gene matches: 10. The CDR3 here is CASSHPSYRGSYEQYF. CDR3 nucleotide sequence: TGTGCCAGCAGCCACCCCTCCTACAGGGGCTCCTACGAGCAGTACTTC.

V usage is TRBV6-5 and J usage is TRBJ1-4; D is possibly TRBD1 (6 bases). Germline lookup yields CDR1 MNHEY and CDR2 SVGAGI. V was clipped by 6 bases and J by 7 bases, with 18 bases between them. The CDR3 totals 15 residues. CDR3 amino acids: CASSPHGGGGEKLFF. CDR3 coding DNA: TGTGCCAGCAGCCCCCACGGGGGAGGGGGTGAAAAACTGTTTTTT.

The V call is TRBV5-4, the J call TRBJ2-5, with D hard to call. Germline CDR1 and CDR2: SGHNT and YYREEE (reference sequence). Trimming left V 2 bases short and J 5 bases short, with 7 bases between. The CDR3 has 12 amino acids. Written as DNA, the CDR3 is TGTGCCAGCAGCTTTTTCCTGGAGACCCAGTACTTC. Its translation: CASSFFLETQYF.

The gene calls are TRBV6-4 and TRBJ2-1; D is unclear. The CDR3 is 15 residues long. Germline CDR1 is MRHNA and CDR2 is SNTAGT. The V and J ends lost 6 bases and 0 bases respectively, with 12 bases between them. CDR3 amino acids: CASSDTPSSYNEQFF. The CDR3, as DNA: TGTGCCAGCAGCGATACCCCGAGCTCCTACAATGAGCAGTTCTTC.

The V gene is TRBV7-9, the J gene TRBJ1-4; D remains unclear. V was pared by 0 bases and J by 6 bases, with 14 bases between. The germline V gene encodes CDR1 SEHNR and CDR2 FQNEAQ (reference sequence). The CDR3 extends over 16 amino acids. The CDR3 protein is CASSLASEGRDEKLFF. DNA for the CDR3: TGTGCCAGCAGCTTAGCGTCGGAGGGAAGAGATGAAAAACTGTTTTTT.

For the CDR3, the DNA is TGTGCCAGCAGCCAAGAAAGGGGCAGCTCCTACGAGCAGTACTTC. This translates into CASSQERGSSYEQYF. This chain links TRBV4-2 with TRBJ2-7; possible D gene TRBD1, 5 bases. In germline, CDR1 is LGHNA, CDR2 YNFKEQ. V lost 0 bases and J lost 0, with 9 bases in between. The CDR3 consists of 15 residues.

DNA of the CDR3: TGTGCCAGCAGCCCCGAGGCGGCTCCCCACGAGCAGTACTTC. The encoded protein is CASSPEAAPHEQYF. The genes are TRBV5-6 and TRBJ2-7, with unresolved D. With 4 bases removed from V and 5 bases from J, the gap between germline ends came to 16 bases. The length of the CDR3 is 14 residues. The V gene's germline CDR1 is SGHDT and CDR2 YYEEEE. Together with reference TRBV5-6 and TRBJ2-7, the CDR3 gives the full variable domain: DAGVTQSPTHLIKTRGQQVTLRCSPKSGHDTVSWYQQALGQGPQFIFQYYEEEERQRGNFPDRFSGHQFPNYSSELNVNALLLGDSALYLCASSPEAAPHEQYFGPGTRLTVT.

This clone was detected only once. V gene TRBV5-5 combines with J gene TRBJ2-1; D might be TRBD2 (6 bases). The V gene lost 1 base and the J gene lost 2 bases, with 10 bases spanning the gap. The CDR3 is 15 residues long. Looked up from germline, CDR1 is SGHKS and CDR2 is YYEKEE (reference sequence). Here the CDR3 reads CASSLSAGPYNEQFF. In nucleotides, the CDR3 is TGTGCCAGCAGCTTGTCGGCGGGGCCCTACAATGAGCAGTTCTTC.

The table lists this clone with a count of one. V usage is TRBV6-8 and J usage is TRBJ2-2; TRBD1 is a possible D gene (5 bases). Germline V CDR1 and CDR2: MNHGY, SAAAGT. There are 17 residues in the CDR3. Trimming took 7 bases from V and 1 from J, leaving 19 bases between them. CDR3 in DNA: TGTGCCAGCATGAAAGGGGAACTCCTTTGGAACACCGGGGAGCTGTTTTTT. This sequence encodes CASMKGELLWNTGELFF.

J is TRBJ2-1 and V is TRBV27, with D perhaps TRBD2 (6 bases). V was cut by 7 bases and J by 5 bases, with 9 bases left in between. This CDR3 contains 12 residues. Germline loops: CDR1 MNHEY, CDR2 SMNVEV (reference sequence). The CDR3 protein is CASTSGDNEQFF. As DNA, the CDR3 is TGTGCCAGCACGTCGGGGGACAATGAGCAGTTCTTC.

The chain has TRBV27 and TRBJ2-7; 7 bases agree with TRBD2. CDR1 is MNHEY and CDR2 is SMNVEV in the germline V gene (reference sequence). V trimming: 3 bases; J trimming: 6 bases; junction bases outside the gene matches: 8. This CDR3 has 14 residues. The CDR3 DNA reads TGTGCCAGCAGTTTTGGGAGGGGATCGCGCGAGCAGTACTTC. This translates into CASSFGRGSREQYF.

The chain has TRBV6-1 and TRBJ2-1; D gene unclear. This CDR3 is built from 15 residues. The V end lost 8 bases, the J end lost 0 bases, and 14 bases lay between the germline ends. The germline CDR1 and CDR2 sequences are MNHNS and SASEGT. The CDR3 is CASYPALTSYNEQFF. CDR3 sequence (DNA): TGTGCCAGCTACCCGGCACTAACCTCCTACAATGAGCAGTTCTTC.

This clone was observed a single time. The chain carries TRBV29-1 and TRBJ1-1; tentatively, D is TRBD1 (5 bases). In germline, CDR1 is SQVTM, CDR2 ANQGSEA. The CDR3 extends over 11 amino acids. V was trimmed by 4 bases and J by 6 bases, leaving 9 bases between them. The CDR3 is CSVVGGAEAFF. Here the CDR3 DNA reads TGCAGCGTTGTCGGAGGGGCTGAAGCTTTCTTT.

The V and J genes are TRBV10-3 and TRBJ2-7; no clear D. V shed 6 bases and J shed 5 bases, with 8 bases lying between them. The CDR3 sequence is 11 residues long. Germline V gene data show CDR1 as ENHRY and CDR2 as SYGVKD. The CDR3 is CAIRDFDEQYF. The CDR3 nucleotides are TGTGCCATCAGAGACTTCGACGAGCAGTACTTC.

The V and J genes are TRBV30 and TRBJ2-3, with TRBD2 as a possible D gene (6 bases). Germline CDR1 reads GTSNPN; CDR2 reads SVGIG (reference sequence). The V gene lost 5 bases and the J gene lost 2 bases, with 14 bases spanning the gap. The length of the CDR3 is 14 residues. CDR3 DNA: TGTGCCTGGGGGGATAGCGGACTCACAGATACGCAGTATTTT. Translation gives CAWGDSGLTDTQYF.

The table lists this clone with a few counts. The chain employs TRBV6-1 and TRBJ2-1, with 7 bases matching TRBD1. The germline V gene has CDR1 MNHNS and CDR2 SASEGT. The CDR3 extends over 15 amino acids. J lost 3 bases, V lost 1 base, and 3 bases had no gene match. As DNA, the CDR3 is TGTGCCAGCAGTGAAGAGTCAGGGGGCTACAATGAGCAGTTCTTC. Amino acid sequence: CASSEESGGYNEQFF.

The genes are TRBV28 and TRBJ2-1, with 12 positions matching TRBD2. Trimming at V came to 6 bases and at J to 7 bases, leaving 10 bases not matched to a gene. Germline CDR1 MDHEN, CDR2 SYDVKM. The CDR3 is 16 amino acids. The CDR3 reads CASRSGLAGRDNEQFF. The CDR3 nucleotides read TGTGCCAGCAGATCAGGACTAGCGGGGCGGGATAATGAGCAGTTCTTC.

The CDR3 here is CASSAIGGRETQYF. The CDR3 DNA sequence: TGTGCCAGCAGCGCCATCGGGGGGCGGGAGACCCAGTACTTC. V and J are TRBV7-9 and TRBJ2-5; TRBD2 is a possible D gene (7 bases). This CDR3 has 14 amino acids. Germline V gene sequence: CDR1 SEHNR, CDR2 FQNEAQ (reference sequence). V lost 5 bases and J 5 bases, leaving 15 bases between the germline ends.